The following is a T cell receptor beta chain sequence with its context. The data were taken from a study of T cells expressing NK-cell markers. Study-wide background: One of eight sequenced donors was HCMV-seronegative; the other seven were seropositive.

Germline assignment: CDR1 SGHKS and CDR2 YYEKEE (reference sequence). This CDR3 is 14 amino acids long. TCRdb reprocessed the 5' RACE reads and stores each CDR3 protein as one record, lacking DNA. Across a few hundred thousand distinct CDR3 sequences, the top ten clones capture around 5% of the sample. The sequence was obtained from a man aged 18-69 years in good health. The source material was blood T cells: a sorted CD56 or NKG2C T cell subset, CD4+ or CD8+ T cells, or bulk PBMC T cells (not recorded which). The J gene is TRBJ2-2, the V gene TRBV5-5; TCRdb's D gene call, TRBD2, goes unchecked for lack of DNA. The CDR3 loop reads CASRPGLADGELFF.